This T cell receptor beta chain was retrieved from a study of identical twins. Everyone who gave samples was a healthy Caucasian. Unique molecular identifiers were present on cDNA, and template switching added a universal primer site. TCRdb fed the 5' RACE reads into MiXCR, producing one record per CDR3 protein. The sample has roughly 710,000 distinct CDR3 sequences, around 6.1% seen once. Germline trimming cut 0 bases from V and 7 bases from J; bases unmatched to any gene: 5. The CDR3 contains 15 residues. Germline values: CDR1 LNHDA, CDR2 SQIVND (reference sequence). In regard to this clonotype: The antigen remains undetermined.

The study, taken as a whole, reports: These conclusions were based on statistical analysis (cross-sectional, not following the same donors). Insertions were reduced in abundant cord blood beta clonotypes but not in memory repertoires.

The specimen was naive T cells sorted from blood. J is TRBJ1-5 and V is TRBV19, with 8 bases fitting TRBD1. The clonotype was recovered from a young man in good health. CDR3: CASSIDAQGAQPQHF. The CDR3, as DNA: TGTGCCAGTAGTATAGATGCGCAGGGGGCGCAGCCCCAGCATTTT.